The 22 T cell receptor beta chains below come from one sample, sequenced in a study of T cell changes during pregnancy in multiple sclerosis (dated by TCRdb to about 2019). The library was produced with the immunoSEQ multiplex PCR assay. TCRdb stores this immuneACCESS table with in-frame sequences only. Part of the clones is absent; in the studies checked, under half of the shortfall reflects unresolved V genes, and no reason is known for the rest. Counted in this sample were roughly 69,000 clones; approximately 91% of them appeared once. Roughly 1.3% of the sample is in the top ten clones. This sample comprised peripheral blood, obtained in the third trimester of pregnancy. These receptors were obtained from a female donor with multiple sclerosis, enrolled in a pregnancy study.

CDR3 DNA sequence: TGTGCCAGTAGTATCCATCAGGAAACTGAAGCTTTCTTT. The encoded protein is CASSIHQETEAFF. V and J are TRBV19 and TRBJ1-1; D not resolved. Germline CDR1 reads LNHDA; CDR2 reads SQIVND (reference sequence). V was shortened by 3 bases and J by 5 bases, with 10 bases between the two germline ends. The CDR3 length is 13 residues. Full variable domain (missing parts from reference TRBV19 and TRBJ1-1): DGGITQSPKYLFRKEGQNVTLSCEQNLNHDAMYWYRQDPGQGLRLIYYSQIVNDFQKGDIAEGYSVSREKKESFPLTVTSAQKNPTAFYLCASSIHQETEAFFGQGTRLTVV.

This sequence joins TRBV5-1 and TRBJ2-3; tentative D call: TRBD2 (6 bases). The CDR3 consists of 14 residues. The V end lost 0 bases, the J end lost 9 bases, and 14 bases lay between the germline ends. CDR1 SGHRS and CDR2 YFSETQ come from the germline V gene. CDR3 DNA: TGCGCCAGCAGCTTGGCCTTTTCTGCGGGAACGCAGTATTTT. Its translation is CASSLAFSAGTQYF.

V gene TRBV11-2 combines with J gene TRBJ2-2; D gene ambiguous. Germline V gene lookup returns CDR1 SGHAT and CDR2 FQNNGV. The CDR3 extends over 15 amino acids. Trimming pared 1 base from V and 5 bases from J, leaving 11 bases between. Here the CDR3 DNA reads TGTGCCAGCAGCTTAGGGGCAGGATGGACCGGGGAGCTGTTTTTT. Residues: CASSLGAGWTGELFF.

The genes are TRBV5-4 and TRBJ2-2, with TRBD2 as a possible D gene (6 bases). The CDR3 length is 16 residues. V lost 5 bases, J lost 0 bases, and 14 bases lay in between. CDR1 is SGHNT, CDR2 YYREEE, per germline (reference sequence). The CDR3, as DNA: TGTGCCAGCAGACCTTTCAGGGAGGCGAACACCGGGGAGCTGTTTTTT. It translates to CASRPFREANTGELFF.

Here the CDR3 reads CASSLGSSSYNSPLHF. The CDR3 DNA follows: TGTGCCAGCAGCTTAGGCTCCAGCTCCTATAATTCACCCCTCCACTTT. This sequence joins TRBV7-9 and TRBJ1-6; D ambiguous. The ends were cut back, 1 base at V and 0 bases at J, with 7 bases in the middle. The CDR3 covers 16 residues. Germline CDR1 reads SEHNR; CDR2 reads FQNEAQ (reference sequence).

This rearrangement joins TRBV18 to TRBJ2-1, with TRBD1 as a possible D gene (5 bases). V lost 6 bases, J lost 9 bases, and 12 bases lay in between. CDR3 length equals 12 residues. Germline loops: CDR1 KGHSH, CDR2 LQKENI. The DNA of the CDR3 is TGTGCCAGCTCGCCGCAGGGTCCTGAGCAGTTCTTC. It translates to CASSPQGPEQFF.

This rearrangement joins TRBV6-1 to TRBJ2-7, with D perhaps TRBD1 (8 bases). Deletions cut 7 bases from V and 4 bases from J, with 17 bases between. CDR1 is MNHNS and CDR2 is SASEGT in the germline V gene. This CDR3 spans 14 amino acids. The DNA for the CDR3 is TGTGCCAGCAAGGGGGGGACAGGTGCGTACGAGCAGTACTTC. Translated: CASKGGTGAYEQYF.

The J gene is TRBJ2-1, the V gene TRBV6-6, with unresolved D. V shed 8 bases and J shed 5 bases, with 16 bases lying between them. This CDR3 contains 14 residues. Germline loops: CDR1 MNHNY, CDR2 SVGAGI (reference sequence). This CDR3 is CASENTYQDNEQFF. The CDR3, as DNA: TGTGCCAGCGAGAACACCTACCAGGACAATGAGCAGTTCTTC.

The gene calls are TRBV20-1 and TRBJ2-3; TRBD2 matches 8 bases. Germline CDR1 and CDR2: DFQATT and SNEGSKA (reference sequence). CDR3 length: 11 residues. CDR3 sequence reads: CSGGATDTQYF. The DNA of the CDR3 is TGCAGCGGGGGGGCCACAGATACGCAGTATTTT.

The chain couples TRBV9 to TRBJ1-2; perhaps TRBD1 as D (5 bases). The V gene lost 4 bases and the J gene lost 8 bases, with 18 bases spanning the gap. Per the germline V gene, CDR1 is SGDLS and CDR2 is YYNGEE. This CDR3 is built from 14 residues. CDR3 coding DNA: TGTGCCAGCAGCCCCCGAACAGGCGGAGTCGGCTACACCTTC. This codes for CASSPRTGGVGYTF.

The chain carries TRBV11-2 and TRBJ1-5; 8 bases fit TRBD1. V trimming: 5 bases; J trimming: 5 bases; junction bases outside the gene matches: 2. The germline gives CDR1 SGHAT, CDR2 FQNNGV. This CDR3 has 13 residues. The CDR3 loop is CASSPGQDQPQHF. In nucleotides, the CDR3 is TGTGCCAGCAGCCCGGGACAGGATCAGCCCCAGCATTTT. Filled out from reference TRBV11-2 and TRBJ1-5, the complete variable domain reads EAGVAQSPRYKIIEKRQSVAFWCNPISGHATLYWYQQILGQGPKLLIQFQNNGVVDDSQLPKDRFSAERLKGVDSTLKIQPAKLEDSAVYLCASSPGQDQPQHFGDGTRLSIL.

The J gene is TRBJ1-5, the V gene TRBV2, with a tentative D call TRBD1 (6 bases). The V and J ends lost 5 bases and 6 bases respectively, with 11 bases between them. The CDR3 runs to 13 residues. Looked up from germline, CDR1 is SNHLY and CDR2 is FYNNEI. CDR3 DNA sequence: TGTGCCAGCAGTCTACAGGGTATTCAGCCCCAGCATTTT. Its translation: CASSLQGIQPQHF.

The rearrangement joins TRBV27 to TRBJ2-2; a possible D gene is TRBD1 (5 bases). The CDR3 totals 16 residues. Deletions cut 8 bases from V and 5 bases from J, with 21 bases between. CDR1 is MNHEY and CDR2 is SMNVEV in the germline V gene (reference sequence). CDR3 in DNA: TGTGCCAGCCTTCCTCGGAGCGCAAGGGGAACCGGGGAGCTGTTTTTT. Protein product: CASLPRSARGTGELFF.

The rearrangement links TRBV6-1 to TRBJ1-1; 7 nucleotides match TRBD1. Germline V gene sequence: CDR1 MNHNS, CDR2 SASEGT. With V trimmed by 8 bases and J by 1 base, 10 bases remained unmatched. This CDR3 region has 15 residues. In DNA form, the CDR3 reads TGTGCCAGCGGGAGAAACAGGGGAGGGAACACTGAAGCTTTCTTT. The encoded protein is CASGRNRGGNTEAFF.

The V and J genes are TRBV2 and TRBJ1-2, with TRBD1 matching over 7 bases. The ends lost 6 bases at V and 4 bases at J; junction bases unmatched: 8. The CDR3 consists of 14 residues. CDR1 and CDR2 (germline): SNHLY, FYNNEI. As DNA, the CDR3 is TGTGCCAGCAGGGACAGGTCCCTCGTCTATGGCTACACCTTC. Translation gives CASRDRSLVYGYTF.

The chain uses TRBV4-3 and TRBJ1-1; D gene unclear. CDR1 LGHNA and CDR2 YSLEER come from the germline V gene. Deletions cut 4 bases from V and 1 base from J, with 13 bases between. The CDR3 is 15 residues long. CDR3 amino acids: CASSLVGEANTEAFF. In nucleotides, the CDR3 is TGCGCCAGCAGCCTAGTGGGTGAGGCGAACACTGAAGCTTTCTTT.

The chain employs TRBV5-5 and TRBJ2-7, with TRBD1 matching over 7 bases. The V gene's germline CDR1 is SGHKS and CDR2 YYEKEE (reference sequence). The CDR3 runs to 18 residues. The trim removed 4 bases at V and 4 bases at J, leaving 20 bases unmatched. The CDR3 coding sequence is TGTGCCAGCAGCCCTTTCCCATTTCCCGGGACAGCAAAGTACGAGCAGTACTTC. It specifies CASSPFPFPGTAKYEQYF.

The CDR3 DNA reads TGTGCCAGCAGTTACTCGTCTGCAGATACGCAGTATTTT. Amino acids: CASSYSSADTQYF. The genes are TRBV6-5 and TRBJ2-3; no definite D call. Germline V gene sequence: CDR1 MNHEY, CDR2 SVGAGI. The CDR3 covers 13 residues. The ends were cut back, 0 bases at V and 4 bases at J, with 5 bases in the middle.

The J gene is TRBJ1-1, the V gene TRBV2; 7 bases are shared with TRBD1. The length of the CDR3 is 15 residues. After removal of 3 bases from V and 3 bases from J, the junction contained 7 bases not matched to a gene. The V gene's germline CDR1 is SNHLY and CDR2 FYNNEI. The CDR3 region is CASSDDTGVDTEAFF. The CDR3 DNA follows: TGTGCCAGCAGTGATGACACAGGGGTCGACACTGAAGCTTTCTTT.

CDR3 DNA sequence: TGTGCCAGTAGTGCCCGAGCCTACGAGCCCCAGCATTTT. As protein: CASSARAYEPQHF. V usage is TRBV19 and J usage is TRBJ1-5; unclear D gene. CDR3 size: 13 residues. Germline V gives CDR1 LNHDA, CDR2 SQIVND (reference sequence). V was pared by 5 bases and J by 8 bases, with 13 bases between.

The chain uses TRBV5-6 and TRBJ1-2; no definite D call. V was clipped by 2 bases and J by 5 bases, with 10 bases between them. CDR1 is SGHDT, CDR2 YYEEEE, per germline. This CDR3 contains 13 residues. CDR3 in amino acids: CASSFTRVYGYTF. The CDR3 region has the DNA TGTGCCAGCAGCTTCACACGGGTGTATGGCTACACCTTC.

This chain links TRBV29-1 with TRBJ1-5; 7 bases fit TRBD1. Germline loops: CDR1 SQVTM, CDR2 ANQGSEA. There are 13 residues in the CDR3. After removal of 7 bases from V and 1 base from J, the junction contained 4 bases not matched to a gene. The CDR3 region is CSASRGSNQPQHF. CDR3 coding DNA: TGCAGCGCCTCCAGGGGGAGCAATCAGCCCCAGCATTTT.